The source of this T cell receptor beta chain is a study of blood T cell repertoires in COVID-19. The CDR3 length is 16 residues. Germline V gene data show CDR1 as SGHAT and CDR2 as FQNNGV. V lost 6 bases and J lost 1; bases outside the gene matches: 7. This table comes from immunoSEQ multiplex PCR, and its TCRdb copy is limited to in-frame clones, with some not included. Here the sample spans roughly 42,000 clones, 60% to 80% being singletons. The sequence was collected from a woman older than 75 with acute or convalescent COVID-19. The sequencing input was peripheral blood. The chain has TRBV11-2 and TRBJ1-1, with 11 bases lining up with TRBD1. CDR3 amino acids: CASRAGQGDGNTEAFF. The CDR3 DNA follows: TGTGCCAGCAGAGCGGGACAGGGGGATGGGAACACTGAAGCTTTCTTT.